This passage covers 11 T cell receptor beta chains from one sample sequenced in a study of blood T cell repertoires in COVID-19. TCRdb's table, derived via immunoSEQ multiplex PCR, lists solely in-frame clones and lacks some. The data hold about 250,000 clones, with around four fifths observed a single time. The sample comprised peripheral blood. The receptor set was obtained from a man aged 50-60 years with acute or convalescent COVID-19.

This chain uses TRBV27 with TRBJ2-6; D remains unclear. V lost 1 base, J lost 0 bases, and 4 bases lay in between. CDR1 and CDR2 (germline): MNHEY, SMNVEV (reference sequence). The CDR3 runs to 15 residues. CDR3 nucleotide sequence: TGTGCCAGCAGTTTATTCTACTCTGGGGCCAACGTCCTGACTTTC. Encoded protein: CASSLFYSGANVLTF.

This sequence joins TRBV6-5 and TRBJ1-6; the match to TRBD1 covers 7 bases. Germline CDR1 is MNHEY and CDR2 is SVGAGI. Trimming removed 5 bases from V and 8 bases from J; junction bases left unmatched: 6. CDR3 length: 14 residues. The CDR3, as DNA: TGTGCCAGCAGTACAAGACAGGGATATTCACCCCTCCACTTT. The encoded protein is CASSTRQGYSPLHF.

The chain links TRBV5-1 to TRBJ2-6, with a tentative D call TRBD1 (6 bases). The CDR3 runs 14 residues. From germline, CDR1 is SGHRS and CDR2 YFSETQ. V lost 4 bases, J lost 2 bases, and 7 bases lay in between. Written as DNA, the CDR3 is TGCGCCAGCAGCCAGGGGACTGGGGCCAACGTCCTGACTTTC. Translating it yields CASSQGTGANVLTF. Complete variable domain (other parts from reference TRBV5-1 and TRBJ2-6): KAGVTQTPRYLIKTRGQQVTLSCSPISGHRSVSWYQQTPGQGLQFLFEYFSETQRNKGNFPGRFSGRQFSNSRSEMNVSTLELGDSALYLCASSQGTGANVLTFGAGSRLTVL.

V is TRBV7-9 and J is TRBJ1-5; TRBD1 might be the D (5 bases). In germline, CDR1 is SEHNR, CDR2 FQNEAQ (reference sequence). The V end was cut by 3 bases, the J end by 2 bases, with 14 bases between. The length of the CDR3 is 16 residues. The DNA for the CDR3 is TGTGCCAGCAGCTTGGGGGGGACCGACGGCAATCAGCCCCAGCATTTT. Protein sequence: CASSLGGTDGNQPQHF.

The rearrangement uses TRBV5-6 and TRBJ2-7, with D possibly being TRBD2 (5 bases). This CDR3 spans 12 amino acids. The V end lost 1 base, the J end lost 4 bases, and 6 bases lay between the germline ends. Germline V CDR1 and CDR2: SGHDT, YYEEEE. CDR3 DNA sequence: TGTGCCAGCAGCTTGCGAGGGTACGAGCAGTACTTC. Residues: CASSLRGYEQYF.

The chain joins TRBV19 to TRBJ2-7, with TRBD1 as a possible D gene (6 bases). With 10 bases removed from V and 4 bases from J, the gap between germline ends came to 26 bases. Germline CDR1 is LNHDA and CDR2 is SQIVND (reference sequence). CDR3 length: 16 residues. CDR3 amino acids: CAIKNATGTYIYEQYF. Here the CDR3 DNA reads TGTGCCATCAAAAACGCCACAGGGACCTATATATACGAGCAGTACTTC.

The CDR3 loop reads CASSPGQGQGQETQYF. CDR3 nucleotide sequence: TGCGCCAGCAGCCCGGGACAGGGACAAGGGCAAGAGACCCAGTACTTC. The V call is TRBV5-1, the J call TRBJ2-5, with 9 bases that match TRBD1. Germline lookup yields CDR1 SGHRS and CDR2 YFSETQ. Trimming cost V 4 bases and J 2 bases; bases outside gene matches: 9. The CDR3 extends over 16 amino acids.

V and J are TRBV10-3 and TRBJ2-5, with 7 bases lining up with TRBD1. Germline CDR1 is ENHRY and CDR2 is SYGVKD. This CDR3 spans 13 amino acids. J lost 5 bases, V lost 2 bases, and 2 bases had no gene match. Here the CDR3 reads CAISEDRVETQYF. In nucleotides, the CDR3 is TGTGCCATCAGTGAGGACAGGGTCGAGACCCAGTACTTC.

The rearrangement uses TRBV5-1 and TRBJ2-1; maybe TRBD1 (5 bases). The germline gives CDR1 SGHRS, CDR2 YFSETQ. The germline V and J ends were trimmed by 0 bases and 8 bases, with 9 bases remaining between them. The length of the CDR3 is 13 residues. The DNA for the CDR3 is TGCGCCAGCAGCTTGGTAGGGGCCCATGAGCAGTTCTTC. This translates into CASSLVGAHEQFF.

The rearrangement joins TRBV19 to TRBJ1-2; 8 nucleotides align to TRBD1. J gave up 8 bases and V 5 bases, and 7 bases lay outside the gene matches. Germline values: CDR1 LNHDA, CDR2 SQIVND (reference sequence). This CDR3 contains 13 residues. The CDR3 reads CASSPGQGRGYTF. CDR3 DNA sequence: TGTGCCAGTAGTCCTGGACAGGGAAGGGGCTACACCTTC.

The chain recombines TRBV10-3 with TRBJ2-3; 9 positions match TRBD2. The CDR3 spans 19 residues. The germline V gene has CDR1 ENHRY and CDR2 SYGVKD. V lost 0 bases, J lost 2 bases, and 12 bases stayed unmatched. Written as DNA, the CDR3 is TGTGCCATCAGTGAGTCGCGGGAGGGCCTCTACTCTTCCACAGATACGCAGTATTTT. Translation gives CAISESREGLYSSTDTQYF.